One TCR beta chain is described in this entry. The data are from a study of blood T cells in healthy people across ages. The ends lost 2 bases at V and 2 bases at J; junction bases unmatched: 4. There are 15 residues in the CDR3. Germline V gene data show CDR1 as SGHAT and CDR2 as FQNNGV. A J-beta primer mix and a sample-barcoded 5' primer were used in a second PCR of about 7 to 12 cycles. One entry per CDR3 protein results from TCRdb running MiXCR on the 5' RACE reads. The repertoire holds 1.5 million to 2 million distinct CDR3 sequences, with roughly 28% as singletons. Input material: blood. The J gene is TRBJ2-3, the V gene TRBV11-2; 7 nucleotides agree with TRBD2. This clonotype was sampled from a woman in her 30s in good health. The CDR3 region has the DNA TGTGCCAGCAGCTTATCCAGCGGGAACACAGATACGCAGTATTTT. Translated: CASSLSSGNTDTQYF. The variable domain in full, with the rest retrieved from reference TRBV11-2 and TRBJ2-3, is EAGVAQSPRYKIIEKRQSVAFWCNPISGHATLYWYQQILGQGPKLLIQFQNNGVVDDSQLPKDRFSAERLKGVDSTLKIQPAKLEDSAVYLCASSLSSGNTDTQYFGPGTRLTVL.